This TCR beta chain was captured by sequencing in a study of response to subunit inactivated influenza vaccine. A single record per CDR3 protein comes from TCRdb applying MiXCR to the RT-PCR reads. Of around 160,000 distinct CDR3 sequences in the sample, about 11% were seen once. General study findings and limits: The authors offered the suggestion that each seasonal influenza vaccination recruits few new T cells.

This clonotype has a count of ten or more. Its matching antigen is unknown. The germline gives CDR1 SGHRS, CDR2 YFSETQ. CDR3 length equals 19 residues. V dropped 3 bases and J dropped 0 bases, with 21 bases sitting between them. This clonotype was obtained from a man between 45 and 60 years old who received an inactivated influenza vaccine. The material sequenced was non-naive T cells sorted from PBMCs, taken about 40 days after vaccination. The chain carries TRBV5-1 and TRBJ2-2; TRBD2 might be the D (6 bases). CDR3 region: CASSSPGLRITSNTGELFF. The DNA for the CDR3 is TGCGCCAGCAGCTCCCCGGGACTGAGGATTACCTCGAACACCGGGGAGCTGTTTTTT.